The entry below gives a single T cell receptor beta chain sequence along with its context. This specimen belongs to a study of blood T cell repertoires in COVID-19. About the research overall: Acute and convalescent COVID-19 samples came from the United States, Italy and Spain. PBMCs, B-cell-depleted T cells, or T cells provided the cDNA or gDNA that made up the material.

As processed by the authors: Nucleated cell counts were estimated from reference gene primer amplification. Clones were read by immunoSEQ multiplex PCR, and TCRdb kept only the in-frame ones, dropping some. From that table come the V and J calls and clone size; the DNA was used to work out D and trimming. Among roughly 130,000 clones listed, approximately 84% were seen once. Participant reports of clinical history set cohort assignment. The germline CDR1 and CDR2 sequences are SGHRS and YFSETQ. V was shortened by 4 bases and J by 7 bases, with 17 bases between the two germline ends. CDR3 size: 14 residues.

The sample consisted of PBMCs or T cells enriched from blood (not recorded which). V usage is TRBV5-1 and J usage is TRBJ1-2; D may be TRBD1 (6 bases). The clonotype was recovered from a woman aged 50 to 60 with acute COVID-19. DNA for the CDR3: TGCGCCAGCAGCCCGGCACGTATGGGGGCTGGCTACACCTTC. Translated, it gives CASSPARMGAGYTF. Variable domain in full (rest from reference TRBV5-1 and TRBJ1-2): KAGVTQTPRYLIKTRGQQVTLSCSPISGHRSVSWYQQTPGQGLQFLFEYFSETQRNKGNFPGRFSGRQFSNSRSEMNVSTLELGDSALYLCASSPARMGAGYTFGSGTRLTVV.